This T cell receptor (beta chain) was sequenced in a study of cytomegalovirus exposure and HLA in healthy donors. Study conclusions and caveats: Cytomegalovirus association was listed for 170 or so TCR beta chains.

Germline-derived CDR1 and CDR2 are SGHTA and FQGTGA. The CDR3 totals 15 residues. V was shortened by 5 bases and J by 4 bases, with 14 bases between the two germline ends. Measured with immunoSEQ multiplex PCR; TCRdb has only the in-frame clones, and not every one. The sample records about 180,000 clones, 85% being singletons. The sample holds one count of this clone. The antigen is undetermined. Sequencing input: PBMCs. The sequence came from a man aged 18 to 29 in good health and CMV-seropositive. The chain employs TRBV7-3 and TRBJ2-2; possible D gene TRBD2, 6 bases. Here the CDR3 DNA reads TGTGCCAGCAGCCCCACAGGAGGGATCACCGGGGAGCTGTTTTTT. It encodes CASSPTGGITGELFF.